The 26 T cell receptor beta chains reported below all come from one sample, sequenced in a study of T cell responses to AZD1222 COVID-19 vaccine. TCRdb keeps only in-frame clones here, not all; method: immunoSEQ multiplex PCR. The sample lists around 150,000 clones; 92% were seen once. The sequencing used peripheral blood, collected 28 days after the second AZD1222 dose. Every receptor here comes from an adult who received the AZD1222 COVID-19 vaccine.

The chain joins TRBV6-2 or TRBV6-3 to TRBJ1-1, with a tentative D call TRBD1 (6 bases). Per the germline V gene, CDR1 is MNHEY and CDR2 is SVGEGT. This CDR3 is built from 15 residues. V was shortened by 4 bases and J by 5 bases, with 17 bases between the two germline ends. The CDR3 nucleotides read TGTGCCAGCAGTTCACAACAGGGCGGGGAGACTGAAGCTTTCTTT. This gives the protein CASSSQQGGETEAFF.

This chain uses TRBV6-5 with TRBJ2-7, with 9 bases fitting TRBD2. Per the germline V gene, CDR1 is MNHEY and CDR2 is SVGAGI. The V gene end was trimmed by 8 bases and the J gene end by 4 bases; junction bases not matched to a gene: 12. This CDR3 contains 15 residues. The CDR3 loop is CASLGPGAGGYEQYF. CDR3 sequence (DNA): TGTGCCAGCCTGGGGCCAGGAGCGGGAGGATACGAGCAGTACTTC.

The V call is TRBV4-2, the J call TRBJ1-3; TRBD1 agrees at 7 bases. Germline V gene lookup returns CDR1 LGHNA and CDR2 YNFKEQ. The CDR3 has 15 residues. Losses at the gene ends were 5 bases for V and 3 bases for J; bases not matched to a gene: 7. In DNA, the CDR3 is TGTGCCAGCAGCGGACGGGACAGCCGTGGAAACACCATATATTTT. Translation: CASSGRDSRGNTIYF.

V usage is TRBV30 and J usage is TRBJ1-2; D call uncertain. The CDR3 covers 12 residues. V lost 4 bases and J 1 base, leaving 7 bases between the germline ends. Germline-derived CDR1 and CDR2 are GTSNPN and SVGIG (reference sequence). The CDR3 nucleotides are TGTGCCTGGATGGTGCTTAACTATGGCTACACCTTC. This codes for CAWMVLNYGYTF.

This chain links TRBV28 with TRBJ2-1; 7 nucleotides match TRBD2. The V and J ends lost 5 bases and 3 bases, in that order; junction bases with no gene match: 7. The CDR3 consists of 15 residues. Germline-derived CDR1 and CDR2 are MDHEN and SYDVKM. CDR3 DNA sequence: TGTGCCAGCAGTGAATCGGGAGGTCTCTACAATGAGCAGTTCTTC. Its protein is CASSESGGLYNEQFF.

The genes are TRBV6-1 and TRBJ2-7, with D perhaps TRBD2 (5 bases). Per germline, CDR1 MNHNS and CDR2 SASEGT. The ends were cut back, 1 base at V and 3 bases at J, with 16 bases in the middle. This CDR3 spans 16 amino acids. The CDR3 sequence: CASSEGRWQAYYEQYF. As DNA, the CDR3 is TGTGCCAGCAGTGAAGGGAGGTGGCAGGCCTACTACGAGCAGTACTTC.

CDR3 nucleotides: TGTGCCAGCAGTTTGACGGGGGAAGTAGCTAATGAAAAACTGTTTTTT. It codes for CASSLTGEVANEKLFF. The V gene is TRBV27, the J gene TRBJ1-4; perhaps TRBD1 as D (5 bases). V was pared by 3 bases and J by 3 bases, with 14 bases between. This CDR3 spans 16 amino acids. The germline V gene encodes CDR1 MNHEY and CDR2 SMNVEV (reference sequence).

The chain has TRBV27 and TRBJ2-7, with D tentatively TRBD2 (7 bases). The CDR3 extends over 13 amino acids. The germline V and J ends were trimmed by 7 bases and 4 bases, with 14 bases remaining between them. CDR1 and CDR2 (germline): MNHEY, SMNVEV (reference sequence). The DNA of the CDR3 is TGTGCCAGCATAGGGCGGGGGCCGTACGAGCAGTACTTC. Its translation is CASIGRGPYEQYF.

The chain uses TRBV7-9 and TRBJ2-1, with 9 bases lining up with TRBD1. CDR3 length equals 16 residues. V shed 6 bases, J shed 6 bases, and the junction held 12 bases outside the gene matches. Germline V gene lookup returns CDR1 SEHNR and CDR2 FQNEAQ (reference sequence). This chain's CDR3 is CASRQGRDRDGNEQFF. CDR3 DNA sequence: TGTGCCAGCAGACAAGGTAGGGACAGGGACGGCAATGAGCAGTTCTTC.

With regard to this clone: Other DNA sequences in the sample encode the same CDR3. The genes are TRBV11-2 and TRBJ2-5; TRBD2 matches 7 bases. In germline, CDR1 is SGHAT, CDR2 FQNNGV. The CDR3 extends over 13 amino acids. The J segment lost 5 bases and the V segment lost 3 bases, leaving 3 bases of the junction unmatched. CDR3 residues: CASSLGGVETQYF. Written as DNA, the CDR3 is TGTGCCAGCAGCTTGGGGGGGGTGGAGACCCAGTACTTC.

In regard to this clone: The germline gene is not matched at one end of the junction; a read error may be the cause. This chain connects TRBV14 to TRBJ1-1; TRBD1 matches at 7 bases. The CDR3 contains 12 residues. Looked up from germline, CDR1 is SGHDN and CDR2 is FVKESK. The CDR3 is CASSQGSRDRSF. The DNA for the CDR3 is TGTGCCAGCAGCCAAGGGTCCAGGGACAGAAGTTTC. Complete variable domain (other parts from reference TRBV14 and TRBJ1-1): EAGVTQFPSHSVIEKGQTVTLRCDPISGHDNLYWYRRVMGKEIKFLLHFVKESKQDESGMPNNRFLAERTGGTYSTLKVQPAELEDSGVYFCASSQGSRDRSFGQGTRLTVV.

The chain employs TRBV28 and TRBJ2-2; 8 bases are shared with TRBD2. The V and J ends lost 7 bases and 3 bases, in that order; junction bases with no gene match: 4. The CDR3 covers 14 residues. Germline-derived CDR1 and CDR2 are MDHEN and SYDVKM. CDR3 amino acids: CASTVLADTGELFF. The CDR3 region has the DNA TGTGCCAGCACTGTACTAGCGGACACCGGGGAGCTGTTTTTT.

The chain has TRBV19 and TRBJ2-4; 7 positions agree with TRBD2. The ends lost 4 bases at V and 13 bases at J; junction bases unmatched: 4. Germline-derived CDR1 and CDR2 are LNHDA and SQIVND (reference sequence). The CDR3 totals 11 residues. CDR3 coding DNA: TGTGCCAGTAGTACGGGGGGAAAGCAGTACTTC. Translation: CASSTGGKQYF. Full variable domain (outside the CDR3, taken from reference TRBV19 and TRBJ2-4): DGGITQSPKYLFRKEGQNVTLSCEQNLNHDAMYWYRQDPGQGLRLIYYSQIVNDFQKGDIAEGYSVSREKKESFPLTVTSAQKNPTAFYLCASSTGGKQYFGAGTRLSVL.

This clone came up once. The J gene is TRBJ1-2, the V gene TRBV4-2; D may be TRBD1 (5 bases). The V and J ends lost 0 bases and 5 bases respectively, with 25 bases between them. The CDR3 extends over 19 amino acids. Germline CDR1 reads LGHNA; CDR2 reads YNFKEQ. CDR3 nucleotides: TGTGCCAGCAGCCAAGACTCCGGAGCAGACAGCAGGGTCAATTATGGCTACACCTTC. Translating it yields CASSQDSGADSRVNYGYTF.

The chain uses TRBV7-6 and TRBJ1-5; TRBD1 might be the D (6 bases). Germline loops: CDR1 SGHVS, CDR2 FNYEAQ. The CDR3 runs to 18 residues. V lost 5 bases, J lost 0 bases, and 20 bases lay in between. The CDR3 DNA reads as TGTGCCAGCAGCCCAATACCAGGGGTGGTTAATAGCAATCAGCCCCAGCATTTT. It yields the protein CASSPIPGVVNSNQPQHF.

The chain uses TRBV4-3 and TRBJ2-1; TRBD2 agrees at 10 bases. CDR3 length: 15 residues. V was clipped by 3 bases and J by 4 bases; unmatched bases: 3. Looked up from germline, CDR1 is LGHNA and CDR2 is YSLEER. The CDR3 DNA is TGCGCCAGCAGCCACGGACTAGCGGAGTACAATGAGCAGTTCTTC. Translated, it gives CASSHGLAEYNEQFF.

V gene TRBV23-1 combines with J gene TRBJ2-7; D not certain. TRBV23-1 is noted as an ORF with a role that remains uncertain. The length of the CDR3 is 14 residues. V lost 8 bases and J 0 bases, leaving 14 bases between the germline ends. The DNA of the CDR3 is TGCGCCAGCTCTGCCGGGCGTAGCTCCTACGAGCAGTACTTC. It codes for CASSAGRSSYEQYF.

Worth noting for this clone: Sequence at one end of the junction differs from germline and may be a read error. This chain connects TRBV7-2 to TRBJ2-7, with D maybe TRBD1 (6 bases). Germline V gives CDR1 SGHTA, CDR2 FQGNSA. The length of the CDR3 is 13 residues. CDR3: CASSFGQGQRVDF. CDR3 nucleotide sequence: TGTGCCAGCAGCTTCGGGCAGGGGCAACGCGTGGACTTC.

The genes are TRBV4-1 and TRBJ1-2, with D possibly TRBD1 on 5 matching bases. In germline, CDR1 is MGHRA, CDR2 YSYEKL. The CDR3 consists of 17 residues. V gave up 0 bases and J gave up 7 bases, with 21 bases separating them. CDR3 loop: CASSQDSVNRLAAGYTF. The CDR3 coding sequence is TGCGCCAGCAGCCAAGACAGTGTGAACAGGTTGGCGGCTGGCTACACCTTC.

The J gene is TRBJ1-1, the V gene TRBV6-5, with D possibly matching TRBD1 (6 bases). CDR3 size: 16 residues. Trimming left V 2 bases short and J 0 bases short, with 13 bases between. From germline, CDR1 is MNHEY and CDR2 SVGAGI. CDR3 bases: TGTGCCAGCAGTTACAATGGGGACATACTGAACACTGAAGCTTTCTTT. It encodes CASSYNGDILNTEAFF.

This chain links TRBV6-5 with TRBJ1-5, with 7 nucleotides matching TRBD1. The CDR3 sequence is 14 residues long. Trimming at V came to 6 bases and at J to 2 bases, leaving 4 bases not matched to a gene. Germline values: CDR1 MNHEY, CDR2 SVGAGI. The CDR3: CASSTGAGNQPQHF. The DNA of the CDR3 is TGTGCCAGCAGCACAGGGGCGGGCAATCAGCCCCAGCATTTT.

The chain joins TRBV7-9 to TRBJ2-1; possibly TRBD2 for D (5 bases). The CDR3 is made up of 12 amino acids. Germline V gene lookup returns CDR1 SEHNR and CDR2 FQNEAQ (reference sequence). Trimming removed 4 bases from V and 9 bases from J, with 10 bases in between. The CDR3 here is CASSSVRGEQFF. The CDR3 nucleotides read TGTGCCAGCAGCTCCGTACGGGGTGAGCAGTTCTTC.

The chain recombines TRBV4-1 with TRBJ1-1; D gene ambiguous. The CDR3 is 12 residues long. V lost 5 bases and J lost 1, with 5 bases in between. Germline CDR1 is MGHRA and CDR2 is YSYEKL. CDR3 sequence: CASSNRNTEAFF. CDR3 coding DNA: TGCGCCAGCAGCAACCGGAACACTGAAGCTTTCTTT.

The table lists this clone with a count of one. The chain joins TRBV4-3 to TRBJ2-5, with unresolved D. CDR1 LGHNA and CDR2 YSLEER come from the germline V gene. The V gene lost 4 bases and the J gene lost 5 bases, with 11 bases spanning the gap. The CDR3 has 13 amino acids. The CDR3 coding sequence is TGCGCCAGCAGCCTCCCGGTCGCGGAGACCCAGTACTTC. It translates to CASSLPVAETQYF.

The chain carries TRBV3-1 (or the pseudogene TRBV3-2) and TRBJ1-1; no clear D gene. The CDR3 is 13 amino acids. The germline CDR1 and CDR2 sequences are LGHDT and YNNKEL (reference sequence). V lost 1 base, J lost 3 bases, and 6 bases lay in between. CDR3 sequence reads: CASSQVGYTEAFF. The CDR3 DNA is TGTGCCAGCAGCCAAGTGGGTTACACTGAAGCTTTCTTT.

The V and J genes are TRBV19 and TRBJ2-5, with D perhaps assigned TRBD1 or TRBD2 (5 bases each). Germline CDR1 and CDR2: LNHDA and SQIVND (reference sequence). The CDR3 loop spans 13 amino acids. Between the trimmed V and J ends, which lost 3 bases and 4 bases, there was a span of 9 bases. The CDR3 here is CASSMGVIETQYF. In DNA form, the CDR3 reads TGTGCCAGTAGTATGGGGGTGATAGAGACCCAGTACTTC.